This T cell receptor (beta chain) is from a study of T cells in Graves' hyperthyroidism and ophthalmopathy. From approximately 9.1 ml of fresh peripheral blood, PBMCs were isolated. It was RNA transcripts that yielded the amplified TCR beta CDR3 regions. The TCR CDR3 first-round RT-PCR relied on the HTBI primer set. TCRdb re-called the multiplex PCR reads with MiXCR, one entry per CDR3 protein. The sample holds about 840,000 distinct CDR3 sequences, roughly 40% seen once. The CDR3 is 15 residues long. Germline loops: CDR1 SGHRS, CDR2 YFSETQ. V was clipped by 2 bases and J by 7 bases; unmatched bases: 12. The table lists this clonotype with a count of one.

The chain joins TRBV5-1 to TRBJ2-7; 7 positions match TRBD1. The sequencing input was blood. This TCR came from a man between 18 and 35 years old with Graves' hyperthyroidism. This CDR3 is CASSFTPPPGGEQYF. The CDR3 DNA follows: TGCGCCAGCAGCTTTACGCCCCCCCCAGGGGGTGAGCAGTACTTC. The whole variable domain, remainder taken from reference TRBV5-1 and TRBJ2-7, is KAGVTQTPRYLIKTRGQQVTLSCSPISGHRSVSWYQQTPGQGLQFLFEYFSETQRNKGNFPGRFSGRQFSNSRSEMNVSTLELGDSALYLCASSFTPPPGGEQYFGPGTRLTVT.